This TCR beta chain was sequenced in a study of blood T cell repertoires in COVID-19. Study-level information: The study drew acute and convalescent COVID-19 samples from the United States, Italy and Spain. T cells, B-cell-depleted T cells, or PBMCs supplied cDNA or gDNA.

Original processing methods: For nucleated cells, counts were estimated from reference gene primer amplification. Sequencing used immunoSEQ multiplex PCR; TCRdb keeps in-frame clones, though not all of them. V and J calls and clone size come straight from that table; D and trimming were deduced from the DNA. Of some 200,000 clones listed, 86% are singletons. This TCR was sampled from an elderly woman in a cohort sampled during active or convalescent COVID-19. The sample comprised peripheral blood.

DNA for the CDR3: TGTGCCTGGAGTGGCCTAAACGGTCGCAATCAGCCCCAGCATTTT. Protein sequence: CAWSGLNGRNQPQHF. V usage is TRBV30 and J usage is TRBJ1-5; D is ambiguous. The germline V and J ends were trimmed by 1 base and 2 bases, with 12 bases remaining between them. The CDR3 covers 15 residues. CDR1 and CDR2 from the germline V gene are GTSNPN and SVGIG (reference sequence).